Listed here is a single T cell receptor beta chain. The germline gives CDR1 MNHEY, CDR2 SVGAGI. CDR3 length equals 15 residues. The ends lost 6 bases at V and 6 bases at J; junction bases unmatched: 11. Under the authors' procedure: For nucleated cells, counts were estimated from reference gene primer amplification. TCRdb keeps only in-frame clones here, not all; method: immunoSEQ multiplex PCR. V, J and clone size are those of that table, while D and trimming were read from the DNA. The profile shows around 130,000 clones, around 81% of them singletons. The data are from a study of blood T cell repertoires in COVID-19. Looking at the study overall: Both acute and convalescent COVID-19 samples were obtained from the United States, Italy and Spain.

The specimen was peripheral blood. This chain uses TRBV6-5 with TRBJ1-1; TRBD1 agrees at 9 bases. This TCR derives from a man aged 40-55 years with active or convalescent COVID-19. DNA of the CDR3: TGTGCCAGCAGGGCCACAGGGGGCGTTGTACCTGAAGCTTTCTTT. Protein sequence: CASRATGGVVPEAFF.